What follows describes a single T cell receptor (beta chain). The antigen remains unidentified. The entry originates in a study of CD4 T cells in relation to SARS-CoV-2 and coronaviruses. As for the study in general: TCR beta CDR3s were sequenced after approximately 11-day antigen culture of PBMCs. A couple of subjects were Hispanic; patients were roughly 8 males and a few females. The restricting HLA molecule for shared crossreactive spike epitopes was mapped.

The CDR3 covers 15 residues. Germline V CDR1 and CDR2: SGHRS, YFSETQ. Trimming cost V 1 base and J 1 base, with 11 bases left between them. Clones were sequenced by immunoSEQ multiplex PCR, and TCRdb holds only the in-frame ones, with some missing. The sample carries tens of thousands of clones, 82% recorded once. Naive or memory CD4+ cells were cultured 1:1 with T cell-depleted PBMCs plus CEF. The TCR originated in an adult with COVID-19. V is TRBV5-1 and J is TRBJ2-5, with D possibly being TRBD2 (5 bases). The sequenced sample consisted of naive CD4+ T cells from PBMCs, cultured in vitro. Described subset: naive CD4+ T cells isolated by negative enrichment. The chain's CDR3 is CASSLSSTTQETQYF. DNA of the CDR3: TGCGCCAGCAGCTTGTCCTCGACTACCCAAGAGACCCAGTACTTC.